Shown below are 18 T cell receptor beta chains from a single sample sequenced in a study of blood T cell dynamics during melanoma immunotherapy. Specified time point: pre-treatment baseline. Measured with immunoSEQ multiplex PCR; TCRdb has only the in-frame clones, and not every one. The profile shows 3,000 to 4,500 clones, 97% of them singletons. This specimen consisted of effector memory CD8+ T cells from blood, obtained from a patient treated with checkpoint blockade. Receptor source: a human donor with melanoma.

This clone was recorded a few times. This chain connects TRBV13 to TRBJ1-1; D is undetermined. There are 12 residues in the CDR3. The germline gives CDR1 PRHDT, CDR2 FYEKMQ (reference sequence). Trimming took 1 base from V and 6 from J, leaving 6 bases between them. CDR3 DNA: TGTGCCAGCAGCTTAGCGGGGTCTGAAGCTTTCTTT. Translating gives CASSLAGSEAFF.

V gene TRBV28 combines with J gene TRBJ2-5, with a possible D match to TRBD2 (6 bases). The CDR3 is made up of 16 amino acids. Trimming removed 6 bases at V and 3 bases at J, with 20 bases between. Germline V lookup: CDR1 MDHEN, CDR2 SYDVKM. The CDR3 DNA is TGTGCCAGCAGATCCCCGACCAGCAGGACTAAAGAGACCCAGTACTTC. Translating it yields CASRSPTSRTKETQYF.

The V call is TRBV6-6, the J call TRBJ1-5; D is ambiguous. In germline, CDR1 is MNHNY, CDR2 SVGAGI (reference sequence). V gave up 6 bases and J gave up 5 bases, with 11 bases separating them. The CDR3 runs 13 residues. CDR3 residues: CASSYGFYQPQHF. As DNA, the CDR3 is TGTGCCAGCAGCTACGGGTTCTATCAGCCCCAGCATTTT.

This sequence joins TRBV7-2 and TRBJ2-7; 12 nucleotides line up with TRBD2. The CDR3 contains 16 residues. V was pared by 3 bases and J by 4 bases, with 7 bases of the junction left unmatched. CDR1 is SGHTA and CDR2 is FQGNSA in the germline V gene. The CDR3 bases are TGTGCCAGCAGCTTTACGCGACTAGCGGGAGCTTACGAGCAGTACTTC. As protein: CASSFTRLAGAYEQYF.

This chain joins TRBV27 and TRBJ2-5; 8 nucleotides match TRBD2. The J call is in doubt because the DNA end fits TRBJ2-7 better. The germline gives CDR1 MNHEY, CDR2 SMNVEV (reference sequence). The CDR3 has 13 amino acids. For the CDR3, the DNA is TGTGCCAGCAGTACGCTAGCGGGCTACGAGCAGTACTTC. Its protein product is CASSTLAGYEQYF.

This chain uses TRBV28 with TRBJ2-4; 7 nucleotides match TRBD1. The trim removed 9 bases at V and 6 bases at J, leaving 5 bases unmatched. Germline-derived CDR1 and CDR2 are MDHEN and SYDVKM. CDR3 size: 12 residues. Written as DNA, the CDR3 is TGTGCCAGTTGGGACAGCCTAAACATTCAGTACTTC. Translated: CASWDSLNIQYF.

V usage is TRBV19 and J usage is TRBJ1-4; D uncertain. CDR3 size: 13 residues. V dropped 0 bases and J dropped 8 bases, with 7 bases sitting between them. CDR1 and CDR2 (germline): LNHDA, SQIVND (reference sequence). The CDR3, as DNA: TGTGCCAGTAGTATAGATGACGAGGAAAAACTGTTTTTT. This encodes CASSIDDEEKLFF.

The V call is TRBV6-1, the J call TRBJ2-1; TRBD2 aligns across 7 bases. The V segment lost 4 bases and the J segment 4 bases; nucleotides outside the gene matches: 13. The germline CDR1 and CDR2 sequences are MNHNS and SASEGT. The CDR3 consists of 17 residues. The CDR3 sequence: CASSVGTGLGRYNEQFF. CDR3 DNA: TGTGCCAGCAGTGTTGGCACTGGACTAGGTAGATACAATGAGCAGTTCTTC.

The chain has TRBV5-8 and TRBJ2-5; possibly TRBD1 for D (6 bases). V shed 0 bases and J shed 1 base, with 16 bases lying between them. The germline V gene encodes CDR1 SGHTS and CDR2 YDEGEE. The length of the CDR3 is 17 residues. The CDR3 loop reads CASSLEPPRGGQETQYF. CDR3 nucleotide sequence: TGTGCCAGCAGCTTGGAACCTCCACGAGGGGGCCAAGAGACCCAGTACTTC.

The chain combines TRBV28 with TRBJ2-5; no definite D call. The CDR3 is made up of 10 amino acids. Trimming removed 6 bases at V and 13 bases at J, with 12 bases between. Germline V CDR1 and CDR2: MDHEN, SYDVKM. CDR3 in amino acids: CASRGPSMYF. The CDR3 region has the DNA TGTGCCAGCAGAGGGCCGTCGATGTACTTC.

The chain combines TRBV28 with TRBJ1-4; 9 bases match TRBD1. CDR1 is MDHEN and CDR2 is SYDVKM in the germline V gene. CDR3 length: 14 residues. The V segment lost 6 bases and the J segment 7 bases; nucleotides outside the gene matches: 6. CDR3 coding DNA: TGTGCCAGCAGCGAGGGACAGGGATTTGAAAAACTGTTTTTT. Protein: CASSEGQGFEKLFF.

CDR3 region: CASRRTSGTKNEQFF. The CDR3 DNA is TGCGCCAGCAGGCGGACTAGCGGGACGAAAAATGAGCAGTTCTTC. The chain is built from TRBV5-1 and TRBJ2-1; 12 nucleotides line up with TRBD2. The CDR3 is 15 residues long. The germline gives CDR1 SGHRS, CDR2 YFSETQ. V was clipped by 5 bases and J by 7 bases; unmatched bases: 7.

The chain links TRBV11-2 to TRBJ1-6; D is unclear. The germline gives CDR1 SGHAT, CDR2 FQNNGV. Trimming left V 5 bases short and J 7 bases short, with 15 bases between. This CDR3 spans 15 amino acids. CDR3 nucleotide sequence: TGTGCCAGCAGCCCCCGCCGGGAACTAAATTCACCCCTCCACTTT. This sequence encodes CASSPRRELNSPLHF.

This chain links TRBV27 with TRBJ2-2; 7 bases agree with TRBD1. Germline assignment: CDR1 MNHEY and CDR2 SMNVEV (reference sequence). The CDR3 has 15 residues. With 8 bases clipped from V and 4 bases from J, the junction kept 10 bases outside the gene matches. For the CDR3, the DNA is TGTGCCAGCTCGACCGGGACAGAGGGCACCGGGGAGCTGTTTTTT. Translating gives CASSTGTEGTGELFF.

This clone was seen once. In DNA, the CDR3 is TGTGCCACCAGCAGAATGGACAGCGAACCAAATTCACCCCTCCACTTT. Encoded protein: CATSRMDSEPNSPLHF. This chain connects TRBV15 to TRBJ1-6; D is perhaps TRBD1 (6 bases). The CDR3 sequence is 16 residues long. Germline CDR1 reads LNHNV; CDR2 reads YYDKDF (reference sequence). V was trimmed by 2 bases and J by 7 bases, leaving 15 bases between them.

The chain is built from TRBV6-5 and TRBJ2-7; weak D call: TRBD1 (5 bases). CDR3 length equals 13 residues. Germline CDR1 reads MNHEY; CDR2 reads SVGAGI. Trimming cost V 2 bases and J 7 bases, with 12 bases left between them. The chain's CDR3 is CASSYGQGWEQYF. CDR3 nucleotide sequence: TGTGCCAGCAGTTACGGGCAGGGTTGGGAGCAGTACTTC.

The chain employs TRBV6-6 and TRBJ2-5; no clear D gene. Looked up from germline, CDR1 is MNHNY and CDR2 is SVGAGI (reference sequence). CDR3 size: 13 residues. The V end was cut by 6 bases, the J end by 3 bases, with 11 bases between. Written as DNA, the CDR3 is TGTGCCAGCAGCCCCTGGACGGAAGAGACCCAGTACTTC. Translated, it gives CASSPWTEETQYF.

This CDR3 is CASSPHFASGRNEQFF. The CDR3 nucleotides are TGTGCCAGCAGTCCCCACTTCGCCAGCGGGAGAAATGAGCAGTTCTTC. V and J are TRBV28 and TRBJ2-1; 8 nucleotides match TRBD2. In germline, CDR1 is MDHEN, CDR2 SYDVKM. This CDR3 has 16 residues. With 5 bases clipped from V and 7 bases from J, the junction kept 13 bases outside the gene matches.